Reported below is one TCR beta chain. CDR3 length: 12 amino acids. Trimming took off 4 bases at V and 12 bases at J, with 16 bases between the two ends. Germline V gene sequence: CDR1 MDHEN, CDR2 SYDVKM. The table came from immunoSEQ multiplex PCR; TCRdb's copy has only in-frame clones and leaves some out. This sample carries fewer than 350,000 clones, approximately 91% of them seen once, and the ten largest clones take about 2.3%. The record originates from a study of blood T cell repertoires in COVID-19. The V call is TRBV28, the J call TRBJ2-7, with unresolved D. The sequence was collected from a woman in her thirties or forties with acute COVID-19. Sample: PBMCs or T cells enriched from blood (not recorded which). Written as DNA, the CDR3 is TGTGCCAGCAGTTCCTGGGCTACCACACTGTACTTC. This translates into CASSSWATTLYF.